This is a list of T cell receptor beta chains from one sample in a study of T cells in localized non-small cell lung cancer. The data were produced by immunoSEQ multiplex PCR, yet TCRdb's version contains in-frame clones alone and is incomplete. The table has 70,000 to 90,000 clones, about 84% seen once. Sample: peripheral blood, taken before any cancer treatment. These receptors were taken from a female donor over 55 with stage I lung adenocarcinoma. Each CDR3 is given with its conserved first and last residue. Fields, in order: CDR3 length, J gene, clone size, D gene, V gene, CDR3 DNA, CDR3 protein. A D gene is named only where the DNA matches it firmly. Rows give clone size only sometimes, using once, few, many, or a class for an expanded clone.

15	TRBJ1-2	.	TRBD1	TRBV4-3	TGCGCCAGCAGCCAAGATCCCGGGACAGGGGCTGGCTACACCTTC	CASSQDPGTGAGYTF
15	TRBJ2-1	.	TRBD2	TRBV7-9	TGTGCCAGCAGTGACGCGGGGGGCCAATTCAATGAGCAGTTCTTC	CASSDAGGQFNEQFF
11	TRBJ1-1	.	.	TRBV10-3	TGTGCCATCAGTTTCCAGGCTGAAGCTTTCTTT	CAISFQAEAFF
20	TRBJ2-6	.	.	TRBV12-2	TGTGCAAGTCGCCGTACTCAAGAGGACAGGGGTTTCTCTGGGGCCAACGTCCTGACTTTC	CASRRTQEDRGFSGANVLTF
13	TRBJ1-1	.	TRBD1	TRBV2	TGTGCCTACTTGGGACAGACCAACACTGAAGCTTTCTTT	CAYLGQTNTEAFF
10	TRBJ1-1	few	.	TRBV29-1	TGCAGCGTTGGCGTGGGGGTAGCTTTCTTT	CSVGVGVAFF
15	TRBJ1-4	once	.	TRBV19	TGTGCCAGTAGTTCAGAGGGGACAACTAATGAAAAACTGTTTTTT	CASSSEGTTNEKLFF
13	TRBJ2-7	.	TRBD1	TRBV6-5	TGTGCCAGCAGTGACAGGGGGACCTACGAGCAGTACTTC	CASSDRGTYEQYF
15	TRBJ2-2	.	.	TRBV10-2	TGCGCCAGCAGTGAGGGGGGGCCGGGCACCGGGGAGCTGTTTTTT	CASSEGGPGTGELFF
16	TRBJ2-7	.	TRBD2	TRBV28	TGTGCCAGCAGTTCATATGGGACTAGCGGCTCCTACGAGCAGTACTTC	CASSSYGTSGSYEQYF
16	TRBJ2-7	.	TRBD2	TRBV6-5	TGTGCCAGCAGTTACGGTTGGACTAGCGGGAACTACGAGCAGTACTTC	CASSYGWTSGNYEQYF
13	TRBJ1-2	.	.	TRBV6-5	TGTGCCAGCAGTTACGGGACGAACTTTGGCTACACCTTC	CASSYGTNFGYTF
14	TRBJ2-7	.	TRBD1	TRBV5-4	TGTGCCAGCAGCTTGTTTGGACAGGGTGTCGAGCAGTACTTC	CASSLFGQGVEQYF
12	TRBJ2-3	.	TRBD1	TRBV7-9	TGTGCCAGCAGCTGGACAGGGGATACGCAGTATTTT	CASSWTGDTQYF
18	TRBJ1-1	.	.	TRBV18	TGTGCCAGCTCACCATTCAGGTTTGGGGATTCCTCAGGCACTGAAGCTTTCTTT	CASSPFRFGDSSGTEAFF
12	TRBJ2-3	.	.	TRBV25-1	TGTGCCAGCACCTTTAACACAGATACGCAGTATTTT	CASTFNTDTQYF
12	TRBJ1-4	.	.	TRBV7-9	TGTGCCAGCAGCCGATCCAATGAAAAACTGTTTTTT	CASSRSNEKLFF
17	TRBJ2-1	.	TRBD1	TRBV9	TGTGCCAGCAGCGAGGGACAGCACCCATCGGGGTACAATGAGCAGTTCTTC	CASSEGQHPSGYNEQFF
17	TRBJ2-3	.	TRBD1	TRBV29-1	TGCAGCGTTGACTCGAGACAGGGTGTTTTCGCCACAGATACGCAGTATTTT	CSVDSRQGVFATDTQYF
12	TRBJ2-7	.	.	TRBV5-4	TGTGCCAGCAGCTCCAGGGGCTACGAGCAGTACTTC	CASSSRGYEQYF
13	TRBJ2-2	.	.	TRBV13	TGTGCCAGCACCATGACGAGGGGCGGGGAGCTGTTTTTT	CASTMTRGGELFF
14	TRBJ2-7	.	.	TRBV9	TGTGCCAGCAGCGTAACGGGGAGGGGGGACGAGCAGTACTTC	CASSVTGRGDEQYF
17	TRBJ2-1	few	TRBD2	TRBV27	TGTGCCAGCAGCCCCGGCGGGGGGCCCAGCTCCTACAATGAGCAGTTCTTC	CASSPGGGPSSYNEQFF
13	TRBJ1-6	.	TRBD1	TRBV19	TGTGCCAGTAGTATCGACAGGGCATCACCCCTCCACTTT	CASSIDRASPLHF
14	TRBJ1-1	.	.	TRBV19	TGTGCCAGCAGCTTCCGAAGTTGGGGCCCTGAAGCTTTCTTT	CASSFRSWGPEAFF
20	TRBJ2-1	.	.	TRBV13	TGTGCCAGCAGCTTCACTCCACCCCTCAAACTGGGCGGTGTAAACAATGAGCAGTTCTTC	CASSFTPPLKLGGVNNEQFF
15	TRBJ2-7	few	.	TRBV30	TGTGCCTGGAGTGTACTACACGGGGCTGGCTACGAGCAGTACTTC	CAWSVLHGAGYEQYF
11	TRBJ2-5	.	.	TRBV20-1	TGCAGTGCATTAAGAGGAGAGACCCAGTACTTC	CSALRGETQYF
13	TRBJ2-7	.	TRBD1	TRBV7-3	TGTGCCAGCAGCCGCCACAGGGGATACGAGCAGTACTTC	CASSRHRGYEQYF
14	TRBJ2-7	.	TRBD1	TRBV2	TGTGCCAGCATTTGGACAGGCCGACCAAACGAGCAGTACTTC	CASIWTGRPNEQYF
15	TRBJ1-2	few	.	TRBV6-5	TGTGCCAGCAGAATCTCGTTCCAAATCTCCTATGGCTACACCTTC	CASRISFQISYGYTF
14	TRBJ1-2	.	TRBD1	TRBV4-1	TGCGCCAGCAGCCAAGATCCGACAGGGGTTGGCTACACCTTC	CASSQDPTGVGYTF
15	TRBJ1-5	few	TRBD1	TRBV19	TGTGCCAGTAGCACGGGACAGGTGGGCAAGCAGCCCCAGCATTTT	CASSTGQVGKQPQHF
15	TRBJ2-1	once	TRBD1	TRBV7-2	TGTGCCAGCAGCCCGGGACAGGCTCTCTACAATGAGCAGTTCTTC	CASSPGQALYNEQFF
17	TRBJ1-1	.	.	TRBV4-3	TGCGCCAGCAGCCAAGATGTCGTATTTACACAGAACACTGAAGCTTTCTTT	CASSQDVVFTQNTEAFF
15	TRBJ2-7	.	.	TRBV4-3	TGCGCCAGCAGCCAAGATGCGGACAGCCTTTACGAGCAGTACTTC	CASSQDADSLYEQYF
11	TRBJ1-2	.	.	TRBV7-9	TGTGCCAGCAGCTTAACTCGCGGCTACACCTTC	CASSLTRGYTF
13	TRBJ1-3	once	TRBD1	TRBV28	TGTGCCAGCAGAACAGGGGCCCGAAACACCATATATTTT	CASRTGARNTIYF
14	TRBJ1-6	.	.	TRBV25-1	TGTGCCAGCAGTGTAGTAGGATTGAATTCACCCCTCCACTTT	CASSVVGLNSPLHF
11	TRBJ1-4	.	.	TRBV6-5	TGTGCCACCACAGGGCGAGAAAAACTGTTTTTT	CATTGREKLFF
15	TRBJ2-7	few	TRBD1	TRBV5-1	TGCGCCAGCAGCTTGGCCGCCCAGGGGGCTGGCGAGCAGTACTTC	CASSLAAQGAGEQYF
14	TRBJ2-7	few	TRBD1	TRBV6-5	TGTGCCAGCAGAAAGGGACAGGGCGCAGGGGAGCAGTACTTC	CASRKGQGAGEQYF
15	TRBJ2-2	few	.	TRBV29-1	TGCAGCGTTGAGACGGGGGGCGCGAACACCGGGGAGCTGTTTTTT	CSVETGGANTGELFF
15	TRBJ1-4	.	.	TRBV5-1	TGCGCCAGCAGCTTCACGGGACGGGAGAATGAAAAACTGTTTTTT	CASSFTGRENEKLFF
15	TRBJ1-5	.	.	TRBV5-8	TGTGCCAGCAGTTCGCAGGGAGGGACCTTTCAGCCCCAGCATTTT	CASSSQGGTFQPQHF
15	TRBJ1-2	.	.	TRBV2	TGTGCCAGCAGTGAATCGGCAGGTAACAACTATGGCTACACCTTC	CASSESAGNNYGYTF
16	TRBJ2-7	.	TRBD2	TRBV30	TGTGCCTGGAGAGAGCAATTTGGGGGGGTAGTCTACGAGCAGTACTTC	CAWREQFGGVVYEQYF